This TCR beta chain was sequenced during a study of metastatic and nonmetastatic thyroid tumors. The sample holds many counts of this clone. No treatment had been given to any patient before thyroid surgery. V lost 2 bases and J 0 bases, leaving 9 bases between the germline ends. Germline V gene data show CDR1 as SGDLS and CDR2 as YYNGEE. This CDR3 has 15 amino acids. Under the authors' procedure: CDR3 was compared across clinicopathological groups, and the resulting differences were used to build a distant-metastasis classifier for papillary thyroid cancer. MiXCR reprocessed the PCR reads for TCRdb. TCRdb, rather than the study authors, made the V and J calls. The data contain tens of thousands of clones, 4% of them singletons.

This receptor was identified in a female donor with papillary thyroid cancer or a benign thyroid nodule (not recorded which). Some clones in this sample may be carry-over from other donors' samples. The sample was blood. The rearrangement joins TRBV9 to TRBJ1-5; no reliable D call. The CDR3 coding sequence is TGTGCCAGCAGCGTCAGCCCGTATAGCAATCAGCCCCAGCATTTT. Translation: CASSVSPYSNQPQHF.